This entry describes one T cell receptor beta chain. This record comes from a study of blood T cell repertoires in COVID-19. Whole-study context: COVID-19 samples, acute and convalescent, were from the United States, Italy and Spain. T cells, B-cell-depleted T cells, or PBMCs provided the cDNA or gDNA that served as material.

Original methodology: Estimation of nucleated cell counts was performed using reference gene primer amplification. The method was immunoSEQ multiplex PCR; TCRdb's version includes in-frame clones alone and lacks a portion of them. D and trimming were read from the DNA, whereas the V and J calls and clone size are those reported in that table. The data hold some 160,000 clones, with about 86% observed a single time. CDR3 length: 17 residues. The germline V gene has CDR1 SGHRS and CDR2 YFSETQ. Trimming removed 0 bases at V and 0 bases at J, with 15 bases between. The chain uses TRBV5-1 and TRBJ1-1; D perhaps matches TRBD1 (6 bases). Sequencing was done on a sample of peripheral blood. This TCR was sampled from an older woman who had recovered from COVID-19. The CDR3 DNA reads as TGCGCCAGCAGCTTGGTAGGCGGGGGGCTCATGAACACTGAAGCTTTCTTT. Translation: CASSLVGGGLMNTEAFF.